A single sample is the source of the 9 T cell receptor beta chains below, sequenced in a study of blood T cell repertoires in COVID-19. Assay used: immunoSEQ multiplex PCR; TCRdb lists only in-frame clones, some missing. This sample has 45,000 to 65,000 clones, with around 84% found just once. The sample comprised peripheral blood. These receptors all stem from an elderly man with active COVID-19.

The chain couples TRBV7-2 to TRBJ1-4, with D possibly being TRBD1 (5 bases). V dropped 5 bases and J dropped 7 bases, with 20 bases sitting between them. Germline V CDR1 and CDR2: SGHTA, FQGNSA. The CDR3 is 16 residues long. The CDR3 region is CASSREGRNSREKLFF. In DNA, the CDR3 is TGTGCCAGCAGCCGGGAGGGGAGAAATTCGCGTGAAAAACTGTTTTTT. The entire variable domain, with the rest obtained from reference TRBV7-2 and TRBJ1-4, is as follows: GAGVSQSPSNKVTEKGKDVELRCDPISGHTALYWYRQSLGQGLEFLIYFQGNSAPDKSGLPSDRFSAERTGGSVSTLTIQRTQQEDSAVYLCASSREGRNSREKLFFGSGTQLSVL.

This rearrangement joins TRBV24-1 to TRBJ2-3; perhaps TRBD1 as D (6 bases). CDR3 size: 15 residues. The V end lost 3 bases, the J end lost 4 bases, and 13 bases lay between the germline ends. CDR1 is KGHDR, CDR2 SFDVKD, per germline. The CDR3 protein is CATSDPRGIPDTQYF. The CDR3 bases are TGTGCCACCAGTGATCCAAGGGGGATCCCAGATACGCAGTATTTT.

The chain recombines TRBV13 with TRBJ2-3; 7 bases fit TRBD1. After removal of 5 bases from V and 4 bases from J, the junction contained 9 bases not matched to a gene. This CDR3 comprises 15 residues. CDR1 PRHDT and CDR2 FYEKMQ come from the germline V gene (reference sequence). Here the CDR3 DNA reads TGTGCCAGCAGCCTTCCGGGACAGTCCCCAGATACGCAGTATTTT. The encoded protein is CASSLPGQSPDTQYF.

The J gene is TRBJ1-5, the V gene TRBV3-1 (or the pseudogene TRBV3-2); perhaps TRBD1 as D (5 bases). Germline loops: CDR1 LGHDT, CDR2 YNNKEL (reference sequence). CDR3 length equals 14 residues. Between the trimmed V and J ends, which lost 3 bases and 6 bases, there was a span of 12 bases. The CDR3: CASSQGGVGQPQHF. CDR3 sequence (DNA): TGTGCCAGCAGCCAGGGGGGGGTCGGTCAGCCCCAGCATTTT.

The rearrangement joins TRBV19 to TRBJ1-1; TRBD1 aligns across 8 bases. The CDR3 runs 13 residues. V dropped 8 bases and J dropped 0; count of bases not matched to a gene: 2. Germline-derived CDR1 and CDR2 are LNHDA and SQIVND (reference sequence). CDR3 protein: CASGDRMNTEAFF. Written as DNA, the CDR3 is TGTGCCAGTGGGGACAGGATGAACACTGAAGCTTTCTTT.

The chain combines TRBV5-4 with TRBJ2-1, with 8 bases fitting TRBD2. Germline CDR1 SGHNT, CDR2 YYREEE (reference sequence). CDR3 size: 16 residues. The trim removed 1 base at V and 5 bases at J, leaving 8 bases unmatched. The CDR3 region has the DNA TGTGCCAGCAGCTTGTTAGGTAGCGGGACCGACAATGAGCAGTTCTTC. Encoded protein: CASSLLGSGTDNEQFF.

V is TRBV24-1 and J is TRBJ1-5; no definite D call. This CDR3 comprises 14 residues. Germline V gives CDR1 KGHDR, CDR2 SFDVKD. Trimming pared 3 bases from V and 2 bases from J, leaving 7 bases between. CDR3 in DNA: TGTGCCACCAGTGATATTTCCGGCAATCAGCCCCAGCATTTT. It codes for CATSDISGNQPQHF.

This rearrangement joins TRBV24-1 to TRBJ2-3, with D maybe TRBD1 (6 bases). Trimming left V 4 bases short and J 4 bases short, with 14 bases between. CDR1 is KGHDR and CDR2 is SFDVKD in the germline V gene. The CDR3 covers 15 residues. The CDR3 DNA is TGTGCCACCAGTGACCCTAGGACAGAACCAGATACGCAGTATTTT. Its translation is CATSDPRTEPDTQYF.

The chain recombines TRBV24-1 with TRBJ2-1, with D possibly TRBD2 on 5 matching bases. Trimming cost V 2 bases and J 7 bases, with 14 bases left between them. The CDR3 spans 15 residues. The germline CDR1 and CDR2 sequences are KGHDR and SFDVKD. CDR3 residues: CATSDSVAPTNEQFF. The CDR3 DNA follows: TGTGCCACCAGTGATTCAGTAGCGCCGACGAATGAGCAGTTCTTC.